These 29 T cell receptor beta chains came from one sample sequenced in a study of shared clonotypes between healthy human individuals. TCRdb keeps only in-frame clones here, not all; method: immunoSEQ multiplex PCR. This table has over 700,000 clones, approximately 77% appearing once. The specimen was memory CD4+ T cells sorted from blood. Subset indicated: CD45RA-negative fraction. These TCRs come from a woman under 40 in good health.

The chain carries TRBV11-2 and TRBJ1-2; 7 bases are shared with TRBD1. With V trimmed by 5 bases and J by 7 bases, 7 bases remained unmatched. Germline assignment: CDR1 SGHAT and CDR2 FQNNGV. The CDR3 sequence is 13 residues long. CDR3 protein: CASSRDRVGGYTF. CDR3 coding DNA: TGTGCCAGCAGCCGCGACAGGGTTGGTGGCTACACCTTC.

A single count supports this clone. V gene TRBV4-2 combines with J gene TRBJ2-3; the D is unclear. Germline CDR1 reads LGHNA; CDR2 reads YNFKEQ. Between the trimmed V and J ends, which lost 5 bases and 0 bases, there was a span of 0 bases. The CDR3 is 11 amino acids. The CDR3 bases are TGTGCCAGCAGCAGCACAGATACGCAGTATTTT. Its translation: CASSSTDTQYF.

The chain carries TRBV7-2 and TRBJ2-7, with TRBD2 as a possible D gene (7 bases). The CDR3 length is 14 residues. Per germline, CDR1 SGHTA and CDR2 FQGNSA. With 8 bases removed from V and 5 bases from J, the gap between germline ends came to 19 bases. CDR3 nucleotides: TGTGCCAGCCAGACCCAGCGGGACACCCACGAGCAGTACTTC. It is translated as CASQTQRDTHEQYF.

The V call is TRBV14, the J call TRBJ2-7; 7 nucleotides match TRBD2. The germline gives CDR1 SGHDN, CDR2 FVKESK. The junction had 15 bases not matched to a gene; V was cut back by 4 bases and J by 6 bases. The CDR3 consists of 16 residues. The CDR3 coding sequence is TGTGCCAGCAGCCCCCTGGGCGGGGGTGTCCACCGCGAGCAGTACTTC. Its translation is CASSPLGGGVHREQYF.

The gene calls are TRBV15 and TRBJ1-4, with D hard to call. In germline, CDR1 is LNHNV, CDR2 YYDKDF (reference sequence). Trimming removed 0 bases at V and 3 bases at J, with 14 bases between. The CDR3 is 17 residues long. For the CDR3, the DNA is TGTGCCACCAGCAGAGAATGGCCGGCAGACTCTAATGAAAAACTGTTTTTT. It is translated as CATSREWPADSNEKLFF.

This chain joins TRBV28 and TRBJ1-4; 7 nucleotides align to TRBD1. This CDR3 has 12 residues. The J segment lost 10 bases and the V segment lost 8 bases, leaving 7 bases of the junction unmatched. The germline V gene encodes CDR1 MDHEN and CDR2 SYDVKM. In DNA form, the CDR3 reads TGTGCCAGCGGCTCCCAGGGGGGAAAACTGTTTTTT. Its protein product is CASGSQGGKLFF. Full variable domain (rest looked up from reference TRBV28 and TRBJ1-4): DVKVTQSSRYLVKRTGEKVFLECVQDMDHENMFWYRQDPGLGLRLIYFSYDVKMKEKGDIPEGYSVSREKKERFSLILESASTNQTSMYLCASGSQGGKLFFGSGTQLSVL.

This chain joins TRBV29-1 and TRBJ1-1; 11 bases are shared with TRBD1. Germline V CDR1 and CDR2: SQVTM, ANQGSEA. The CDR3 is 14 amino acids. V gave up 5 bases and J gave up 5 bases; unmatched junction bases: 7. In DNA, the CDR3 is TGCAGCGTTTCTCCCGGGACAGGGGGTACTGAAGCTTTCTTT. Translation: CSVSPGTGGTEAFF.

The V gene is TRBV10-3, the J gene TRBJ2-3, with 9 bases lining up with TRBD2. The CDR3 totals 13 residues. The germline V gene encodes CDR1 ENHRY and CDR2 SYGVKD. The trim removed 3 bases at V and 6 bases at J, leaving 1 base unmatched. The chain's CDR3 is CAISDAGGDTQYF. CDR3 DNA sequence: TGTGCCATCAGTGATGCGGGAGGGGATACGCAGTATTTT.

This clone came up a few times. This CDR3 reads CASRVLAGAPYNEQFF. CDR3 in DNA: TGTGCCAGCAGGGTACTAGCGGGGGCACCCTACAATGAGCAGTTCTTC. The rearrangement joins TRBV28 to TRBJ2-1, with 11 bases lining up with TRBD2. In germline, CDR1 is MDHEN, CDR2 SYDVKM. Unmatched junction bases numbered 6, after V lost 6 bases and J lost 2 bases. This CDR3 contains 16 residues. The full variable domain, in which reference TRBV28 and TRBJ2-1 provide the parts outside the CDR3, is DVKVTQSSRYLVKRTGEKVFLECVQDMDHENMFWYRQDPGLGLRLIYFSYDVKMKEKGDIPEGYSVSREKKERFSLILESASTNQTSMYLCASRVLAGAPYNEQFFGPGTRLTVL.

The chain is built from TRBV6-6 and TRBJ1-5, with 9 positions matching TRBD1. CDR1 and CDR2 from the germline V gene are MNHNY and SVGAGI (reference sequence). Trimming cost V 3 bases and J 4 bases; bases outside gene matches: 7. The CDR3 sequence is 16 residues long. CDR3 loop: CASSYARDRANQPQHF. CDR3 DNA sequence: TGTGCCAGCAGTTATGCGAGGGACAGGGCAAATCAGCCCCAGCATTTT.

This clone was counted many times. The CDR3 DNA reads as TGTGCCAGCAGCGATAGGACAGGTTATCAGCCCCAGCATTTT. Its protein product is CASSDRTGYQPQHF. V is TRBV7-8 and J is TRBJ1-5, with 7 bases aligning to TRBD1. Germline CDR1 SGHVS, CDR2 FQNEAQ. The CDR3 runs 14 residues. V lost 5 bases, J lost 5 bases, and 6 bases stayed unmatched.

This clone has only a few counts. This rearrangement joins TRBV30 to TRBJ2-7, with D hard to call. Trimming shortened V by 5 bases and J by 3 bases, and 11 bases separated the two germline ends. The length of the CDR3 is 12 residues. Germline assignment: CDR1 GTSNPN and CDR2 SVGIG (reference sequence). The CDR3 is CAWGTRLYEQYF. The CDR3 DNA is TGTGCCTGGGGAACAAGGCTCTACGAGCAGTACTTC.

V usage is TRBV28 and J usage is TRBJ2-3, with 8 bases aligning to TRBD2. The CDR3 consists of 17 residues. Germline V gives CDR1 MDHEN, CDR2 SYDVKM. J was trimmed by 1 base and V by 7 bases; bases with no gene match: 13. The CDR3 bases are TGTGCCAGCAACCGATCCCGTGGGCGGGGGGGCACAGATACGCAGTATTTT. Residues: CASNRSRGRGGTDTQYF.

The rearrangement joins TRBV6-5 to TRBJ2-7, with 7 bases that match TRBD1. J gave up 3 bases and V 4 bases, and 6 bases lay outside the gene matches. The CDR3 has 14 amino acids. The germline gives CDR1 MNHEY, CDR2 SVGAGI. The CDR3 protein is CASSFNGDSYEQYF. The CDR3 DNA reads as TGTGCCAGCAGTTTCAACGGGGACAGCTACGAGCAGTACTTC.

A few counts support this clone. This chain joins TRBV5-4 and TRBJ2-7; TRBD2 matches 13 bases. The germline gives CDR1 SGHNT, CDR2 YYREEE (reference sequence). CDR3 length: 16 amino acids. The V segment lost 4 bases and the J segment 9 bases; nucleotides outside the gene matches: 13. The CDR3 nucleotides are TGTGCCAGCAGCCCCGACTCCGGACTAGCGGGAGATGTGCAGTACTTC. Encoded protein: CASSPDSGLAGDVQYF.

V is TRBV15 and J is TRBJ2-7, with 7 bases lining up with TRBD1. Germline CDR1 is LNHNV and CDR2 is YYDKDF (reference sequence). V trimming: 0 bases; J trimming: 2 bases; junction bases outside the gene matches: 4. This CDR3 has 15 amino acids. The DNA for the CDR3 is TGTGCCACCAGCAGAGACCCTACAGGGGCCTACGAGCAGTACTTC. Its protein is CATSRDPTGAYEQYF.

The chain recombines TRBV5-1 with TRBJ2-5; 8 bases are a match to TRBD2. The germline V gene encodes CDR1 SGHRS and CDR2 YFSETQ. The CDR3 sequence is 16 residues long. V was pared by 1 base and J by 1 base, with 6 bases of the junction left unmatched. The chain's CDR3 is CASSLSVGRGQETQYF. The CDR3 nucleotides are TGCGCCAGCAGCTTGAGTGTCGGGAGGGGCCAAGAGACCCAGTACTTC.

Of note for this clone: Within the sample, other DNA sequences also encode this same CDR3. The V gene is TRBV28, the J gene TRBJ2-6, with unresolved D. This CDR3 contains 15 residues. From germline, CDR1 is MDHEN and CDR2 SYDVKM. V was clipped by 3 bases and J by 0 bases, with 6 bases between them. The chain's CDR3 is CASSLDSSGANVLTF. The CDR3 region has the DNA TGTGCCAGCAGTTTGGATAGCTCTGGGGCCAACGTCCTGACTTTC.

The rearrangement links TRBV29-1 to TRBJ2-7; 9 bases align to TRBD1. V was clipped by 2 bases and J by 3 bases; unmatched bases: 2. CDR1 is SQVTM, CDR2 ANQGSEA, per germline. There are 13 residues in the CDR3. CDR3 protein: CSVERGQGYEQYF. CDR3 nucleotides: TGCAGCGTTGAAAGGGGACAGGGCTACGAGCAGTACTTC.

This chain connects TRBV5-1 to TRBJ2-7, with D perhaps matching TRBD2 (6 bases). The CDR3 has 14 residues. Looked up from germline, CDR1 is SGHRS and CDR2 is YFSETQ. The V end lost 3 bases, the J end lost 5 bases, and 15 bases lay between the germline ends. CDR3 DNA sequence: TGCGCCAGCAGCTACCGGGACTCCGGCCACGAGCAGTACTTC. It translates to CASSYRDSGHEQYF.

Notes on this clone: One junction end does not reproduce the germline sequence, and a read error may be involved. This chain connects TRBV20-1 to TRBJ1-2; D may be TRBD1 (6 bases). Germline CDR1 and CDR2: DFQATT and SNEGSKA (reference sequence). The CDR3 length is 11 residues. CDR3 bases: TGCAGTGCTAGCCGTTACAGGGCTGAATCCTTC. Its translation: CSASRYRAESF.

This clone came up a few times. The genes are TRBV7-3 and TRBJ1-1, with 7 bases matching TRBD1. V lost 5 bases and J lost 0; bases outside the gene matches: 9. The CDR3 length is 16 residues. Germline V CDR1 and CDR2: SGHTA, FQGTGA. CDR3 in DNA: TGTGCCAGCAGCCCCCTCTGGACAGGAGTGAACACTGAAGCTTTCTTT. It yields the protein CASSPLWTGVNTEAFF.

The rearrangement links TRBV27 to TRBJ1-2; D remains ambiguous. The CDR3 has 15 residues. V was clipped by 5 bases and J by 0 bases, with 13 bases between them. Per the germline V gene, CDR1 is MNHEY and CDR2 is SMNVEV (reference sequence). DNA for the CDR3: TGTGCCAGCAGTAACCGTTACCATACTAACTATGGCTACACCTTC. Protein: CASSNRYHTNYGYTF.

The chain links TRBV27 to TRBJ2-7; TRBD2 matches at 11 bases. CDR1 is MNHEY and CDR2 is SMNVEV in the germline V gene (reference sequence). This CDR3 contains 16 residues. Trimming took 3 bases from V and 3 from J; bases not matched to a gene: 7. The CDR3 coding sequence is TGTGCCAGCAGTTTGGGGTCTAGCGGGAGGTTCTACGAGCAGTACTTC. This codes for CASSLGSSGRFYEQYF.

This clone occurred once. The rearrangement uses TRBV2 and TRBJ2-7; 10 bases line up with TRBD2. V lost 7 bases, J lost 4 bases, and 10 bases stayed unmatched. Germline CDR1 and CDR2: SNHLY and FYNNEI. The CDR3 consists of 15 residues. This CDR3 reads CASTLAGAPRYEQYF. CDR3 nucleotides: TGTGCCAGCACCCTAGCGGGAGCGCCGAGGTACGAGCAGTACTTC.

J is TRBJ1-4 and V is TRBV19; tentatively, D is TRBD1 (6 bases). Germline-derived CDR1 and CDR2 are LNHDA and SQIVND (reference sequence). There are 16 residues in the CDR3. Trimming stripped 7 bases from V and 8 bases from J, with 23 bases between. The CDR3 DNA is TGTGCCAGTAAATCGGTTCAACTCGGGGGGGGCGAAAAACTGTTTTTT. Amino acid sequence: CASKSVQLGGGEKLFF.

The chain uses TRBV2 and TRBJ2-5, with 7 bases that match TRBD1. V gave up 10 bases and J gave up 5 bases; unmatched junction bases: 13. The CDR3 covers 14 residues. The germline gives CDR1 SNHLY, CDR2 FYNNEI. The CDR3 DNA is TGTGCCATTCGAACCACACAGGGGTGGGAGACCCAGTACTTC. As protein: CAIRTTQGWETQYF. The whole variable domain, filled in from reference TRBV2 and TRBJ2-5, reads EPEVTQTPSHQVTQMGQEVILRCVPISNHLYFYWYRQILGQKVEFLVSFYNNEISEKSEIFDDQFSVERPDGSNFTLKIRSTKLEDSAMYFCAIRTTQGWETQYFGPGTRLLVL.

The chain has TRBV12-2 and TRBJ1-5. TRBV12-2 is a pseudogene locus. The CDR3 is 18 residues long. The CDR3 loop reads CASRLVGGNRDSNQPQHF. The CDR3 coding sequence is TGTGCAAGTCGCTTAGTCGGGGGAAACAGGGATAGCAATCAGCCCCAGCATTTT.

This clone has more than one count but fewer than ten. V gene TRBV19 combines with J gene TRBJ1-5; D call uncertain. Trimming left V 0 bases short and J 0 bases short, with 9 bases between. Per the germline V gene, CDR1 is LNHDA and CDR2 is SQIVND (reference sequence). This CDR3 has 16 amino acids. CDR3 sequence: CASSIDHGYSNQPQHF. In DNA, the CDR3 is TGTGCCAGTAGTATAGATCACGGGTATAGCAATCAGCCCCAGCATTTT.